This T cell receptor beta chain was identified in a study of T cell responses to AZD1222 COVID-19 vaccine. Only in-frame clones appear in the TCRdb table, and some are missing; sequencing was by immunoSEQ multiplex PCR. Here the sample spans more than 95,000 clones, around 80% being singletons. Germline V gene lookup returns CDR1 LGHDT and CDR2 YNNKEL (reference sequence). V lost 4 bases to trimming and J lost 6 bases; unmatched junction nucleotides: 8. The CDR3 contains 14 residues. V usage is TRBV3-1 (or the pseudogene TRBV3-2) and J usage is TRBJ1-1, with TRBD1 matching over 7 bases. The material sequenced was peripheral blood, taken 28 days after the second AZD1222 dose. The origin of this receptor is an adult who received the AZD1222 COVID-19 vaccine. The CDR3: CASSPNRGWAEAFF. The DNA for the CDR3 is TGTGCCAGCAGCCCGAACAGGGGTTGGGCTGAAGCTTTCTTT.